This T cell receptor beta chain is from a study of T cell clones after liver transplantation. The CDR3 has 16 residues. The V and J ends lost 0 bases and 0 bases respectively, with 11 bases between them. Germline V gene sequence: CDR1 SGHRS, CDR2 YFSETQ. TCRdb's copy holds only in-frame clones and misses some; the assay was immunoSEQ multiplex PCR. Of tens of thousands of clones in the sample, about nine tenths are singletons; the top ten hold less than 3%. The sequence came from a human donor who received a liver transplant. The chain links TRBV5-1 to TRBJ2-3; D unresolved. The sequences come from CD4+ T cells from blood, collected before liver transplant. The CDR3, as DNA: TGCGCCAGCAGCTTGGGACCGCCCAGAAGCACAGATACGCAGTATTTT. Translation: CASSLGPPRSTDTQYF. Variable domain in full (rest from reference TRBV5-1 and TRBJ2-3): KAGVTQTPRYLIKTRGQQVTLSCSPISGHRSVSWYQQTPGQGLQFLFEYFSETQRNKGNFPGRFSGRQFSNSRSEMNVSTLELGDSALYLCASSLGPPRSTDTQYFGPGTRLTVL.